The next 8 T cell receptor beta chains were all read from a single sample in a study of cytomegalovirus exposure and HLA in healthy donors. The PCR ran on 60 Vbeta and 13 Jbeta primers. Data came from immunoSEQ multiplex PCR; TCRdb stores just in-frame clones and leaves some out. Among some 120,000 clones listed, about 70% were seen once. Sequences were obtained from PBMCs. The receptor source for this set is a woman in her twenties or thirties in good health and CMV-seronegative.

This clone has only one observation. V gene TRBV6-5 combines with J gene TRBJ2-7; 9 bases line up with TRBD2. Germline-derived CDR1 and CDR2 are MNHEY and SVGAGI. The length of the CDR3 is 13 residues. V lost 6 bases, J lost 5 bases, and 5 bases stayed unmatched. The CDR3 protein is CASRAGGFDEQYF. Written as DNA, the CDR3 is TGTGCCAGCAGGGCGGGGGGGTTCGACGAGCAGTACTTC.

The chain is built from TRBV19 and TRBJ1-6; 8 nucleotides line up with TRBD1. Germline values: CDR1 LNHDA, CDR2 SQIVND (reference sequence). The CDR3 has 15 residues. With V trimmed by 5 bases and J by 5 bases, 5 bases remained unmatched. CDR3 DNA: TGTGCCAGTAGTCTCGGACAGGGAGATAATTCACCCCTCCACTTT. Encoded protein: CASSLGQGDNSPLHF.

J is TRBJ1-1 and V is TRBV7-9, with TRBD1 identical over 7 bases. CDR1 and CDR2 (germline): SEHNR, FQNEAQ (reference sequence). The CDR3 sequence is 14 residues long. The ends lost 5 bases at V and 1 base at J; junction bases unmatched: 4. CDR3 region: CASSPGTANTEAFF. In DNA, the CDR3 is TGTGCCAGCAGCCCGGGGACAGCGAACACTGAAGCTTTCTTT.

The CDR3 spells CASRPQGFGYTF. CDR3 coding DNA: TGTGCTTCCCGGCCACAGGGGTTTGGCTACACCTTC. The V gene is TRBV11-2, the J gene TRBJ1-2; 7 nucleotides line up with TRBD1. The germline V gene encodes CDR1 SGHAT and CDR2 FQNNGV. CDR3 size: 12 residues.

J is TRBJ2-7 and V is TRBV27; TRBD2 might be the D (6 bases). Trimming cost V 2 bases and J 5 bases, with 10 bases left between them. This CDR3 has 13 residues. The germline V gene encodes CDR1 MNHEY and CDR2 SMNVEV (reference sequence). The CDR3 loop reads CASSLRGIHEQYF. The CDR3 nucleotides are TGTGCCAGCAGTTTACGGGGGATTCACGAGCAGTACTTC.

This sequence joins TRBV6-6 and TRBJ2-7, with 9 bases identical to TRBD1. The V gene's germline CDR1 is MNHNY and CDR2 SVGAGI (reference sequence). CDR3 length equals 13 residues. J gave up 3 bases and V 10 bases, and 7 bases lay outside the gene matches. CDR3 sequence (DNA): TGTGCCACCGCCGGGACAGGGTACTACGAGCAGTACTTC. It codes for CATAGTGYYEQYF.

The gene calls are TRBV7-8 and TRBJ2-1; 10 nucleotides line up with TRBD2. The trim removed 4 bases at V and 8 bases at J, leaving 5 bases unmatched. CDR3 length: 14 amino acids. Germline values: CDR1 SGHVS, CDR2 FQNEAQ. CDR3 DNA: TGTGCCAGCAGCTCTAGCGGGAGAAAGTATGAGCAGTTCTTC. Amino acid sequence: CASSSSGRKYEQFF. The complete variable domain, with remaining parts taken from reference TRBV7-8 and TRBJ2-1, reads GAGVSQSPRYKVAKRGQDVALRCDPISGHVSLFWYQQALGQGPEFLTYFQNEAQLDKSGLPSDRFFAERPEGSVSTLKIQRTQQEDSAVYLCASSSSGRKYEQFFGPGTRLTVL.

This chain joins TRBV5-1 and TRBJ1-1; 8 nucleotides match TRBD1. The J segment lost 5 bases and the V segment lost 6 bases, leaving 9 bases of the junction unmatched. This CDR3 has 14 amino acids. From germline, CDR1 is SGHRS and CDR2 YFSETQ. The CDR3 bases are TGCGCCAGCACCGGGGACAGGTGGGGGACTGAAGCTTTCTTT. Protein product: CASTGDRWGTEAFF. The full variable domain, completed using reference TRBV5-1 and TRBJ1-1, is KAGVTQTPRYLIKTRGQQVTLSCSPISGHRSVSWYQQTPGQGLQFLFEYFSETQRNKGNFPGRFSGRQFSNSRSEMNVSTLELGDSALYLCASTGDRWGTEAFFGQGTRLTVV.